Each of the 16 T cell receptor beta chains below was sequenced from the same sample in a study of PD-L1 blockade in urothelial cancer. Repertoires were generated with immunoSEQ multiplex PCR, while TCRdb's copy carries only in-frame clones and drops some. The sample lists some 19,000 clones; approximately 82% were seen once. Time point defined: peripheral blood 6 weeks after treatment start. Sequenced material: PBMCs, taken around atezolizumab (anti-PD-L1) treatment. The source of these receptors is a man aged 45-65 years with urothelial cancer.

CDR3 residues: CASGPQGQSLHF. CDR3 nucleotide sequence: TGTGCCAGCGGACCCCAGGGGCAGTCCCTCCACTTT. The chain employs TRBV14 and TRBJ1-6; perhaps TRBD1 as D (6 bases). CDR1 is SGHDN and CDR2 is FVKESK in the germline V gene. The V end was cut by 8 bases, the J end by 14 bases, with 16 bases between. The CDR3 runs 12 residues.

V gene TRBV5-1 combines with J gene TRBJ1-1, with TRBD1 as a possible D gene (5 bases). With 0 bases removed from V and 10 bases from J, the gap between germline ends came to 10 bases. The CDR3 length is 12 residues. The V gene's germline CDR1 is SGHRS and CDR2 YFSETQ. This CDR3 is CASSLAGGGAFF. Written as DNA, the CDR3 is TGCGCCAGCAGCTTGGCGGGGGGGGGAGCTTTCTTT.

This clone was counted only a few times. The chain employs TRBV6-6 and TRBJ2-7; the D is unclear. Germline V gene sequence: CDR1 MNHNY, CDR2 SVGAGI (reference sequence). Trimming took off 2 bases at V and 3 bases at J, with 5 bases between the two ends. This CDR3 contains 12 residues. The CDR3 spells CASSYARYEQYF. CDR3 coding DNA: TGTGCCAGCAGTTACGCGCGCTACGAGCAGTACTTC.

The chain combines TRBV7-9 with TRBJ2-5; TRBD2 matches at 11 bases. Germline V CDR1 and CDR2: SEHNR, FQNEAQ (reference sequence). V shed 3 bases and J 3 bases; nucleotides not matched to a gene: 9. This CDR3 region has 17 residues. In nucleotides, the CDR3 is TGTGCCAGCAGCTTGGTATTGACTAGCGGGATGAAAGAGACCCAGTACTTC. This translates into CASSLVLTSGMKETQYF.

This clone was recorded a few times. The chain has TRBV9 and TRBJ1-5; D gene uncertain. Trimming removed 4 bases from V and 1 base from J, with 9 bases in between. Germline CDR1 reads SGDLS; CDR2 reads YYNGEE. The CDR3 loop spans 14 amino acids. The CDR3 reads CASSPEVSNQPQHF. In nucleotides, the CDR3 is TGTGCCAGCAGCCCGGAGGTGAGCAATCAGCCCCAGCATTTT.

The chain carries TRBV7-9 and TRBJ2-5; D is ambiguous. The germline CDR1 and CDR2 sequences are SEHNR and FQNEAQ (reference sequence). The length of the CDR3 is 13 residues. Between the trimmed V and J ends, which lost 1 base and 5 bases, there was a span of 8 bases. The CDR3 DNA sequence: TGTGCCAGCAGCTTAGTAGCACGGGAGACCCAGTACTTC. Its protein product is CASSLVARETQYF.

The chain couples TRBV5-1 to TRBJ1-1; D is possibly TRBD1 (6 bases). Per the germline V gene, CDR1 is SGHRS and CDR2 is YFSETQ. This CDR3 has 16 amino acids. V was cut by 4 bases and J by 4 bases, with 20 bases left in between. This CDR3 is CASSPNDAGARTEAFF. The CDR3 region has the DNA TGCGCCAGCAGCCCGAACGACGCAGGGGCGCGCACTGAAGCTTTCTTT.

This chain joins TRBV6-1 and TRBJ1-2, with 8 nucleotides matching TRBD1. The junction had 7 bases not matched to a gene; V was cut back by 6 bases and J by 4 bases. Germline V gene data show CDR1 as MNHNS and CDR2 as SASEGT. The CDR3 spans 14 residues. CDR3: CASRARTGTYGYTF. CDR3 nucleotides: TGTGCCAGCAGAGCTAGGACAGGGACCTATGGCTACACCTTC.

The chain combines TRBV2 with TRBJ1-1, with 10 nucleotides matching TRBD1. Unmatched junction bases numbered 9, after V lost 6 bases and J lost 8 bases. Germline CDR1 SNHLY, CDR2 FYNNEI. The CDR3 is 14 amino acids. The CDR3 coding sequence is TGTGCCAGCAGACCGACAGGGGGCGCAGCCGAAGCTTTCTTT. Protein product: CASRPTGGAAEAFF.

The CDR3 nucleotides read TGTGCCAGTAGTACTCTGGGACAGGGGAGTGAAAAACTGTTTTTT. Its translation: CASSTLGQGSEKLFF. J is TRBJ1-4 and V is TRBV19; 10 bases are a match to TRBD1. V lost 4 bases to trimming and J lost 7 bases; unmatched junction nucleotides: 6. Germline lookup yields CDR1 LNHDA and CDR2 SQIVND (reference sequence). This CDR3 has 15 amino acids.

This chain joins TRBV10-1 and TRBJ2-3; maybe TRBD1 (5 bases). Germline V lookup: CDR1 WNHNN, CDR2 SYGVQD (reference sequence). This CDR3 has 16 residues. V was trimmed by 0 bases and J by 3 bases, leaving 13 bases between them. The CDR3 region is CASSESTAPGTDTQYF. In DNA form, the CDR3 reads TGCGCCAGCAGTGAGTCGACGGCCCCAGGGACAGATACGCAGTATTTT.

The chain is built from TRBV28 and TRBJ1-6; 8 bases are a match to TRBD1. The CDR3 extends over 16 amino acids. The germline gives CDR1 MDHEN, CDR2 SYDVKM. Trimming removed 4 bases from V and 5 bases from J; junction bases left unmatched: 7. The CDR3 DNA follows: TGTGCCAGCAGTTCTCGACAGGGGTCCAATAATTCACCCCTCCACTTT. This translates into CASSSRQGSNNSPLHF.

This chain uses TRBV2 with TRBJ1-1, with D hard to call. The V gene's germline CDR1 is SNHLY and CDR2 FYNNEI. Trimming left V 7 bases short and J 0 bases short, with 12 bases between. This CDR3 is built from 14 residues. The CDR3 sequence is CASTRTVMNTEAFF. CDR3 nucleotides: TGTGCCAGCACTCGGACTGTTATGAACACTGAAGCTTTCTTT.

V is TRBV5-1 and J is TRBJ2-3; 12 bases fit TRBD2. CDR3 length equals 16 residues. V was pared by 3 bases and J by 4 bases, with 6 bases of the junction left unmatched. Germline CDR1 is SGHRS and CDR2 is YFSETQ. The CDR3 here is CASSSTSGGVADTQYF. The CDR3 coding sequence is TGCGCCAGCAGCTCGACTAGCGGGGGCGTGGCAGATACGCAGTATTTT.

The V gene is TRBV6-1, the J gene TRBJ1-4, with D perhaps TRBD1 (5 bases). Trimming removed 5 bases from V and 0 bases from J, with 7 bases in between. Germline V gene sequence: CDR1 MNHNS, CDR2 SASEGT. The CDR3 spans 14 residues. The CDR3 reads CASSRQPTNEKLFF. CDR3 coding DNA: TGTGCCAGCAGTCGACAGCCAACTAATGAAAAACTGTTTTTT.

This rearrangement joins TRBV28 to TRBJ1-1, with 10 positions matching TRBD1. V gave up 8 bases and J gave up 2 bases; unmatched junction bases: 2. The CDR3 is made up of 13 amino acids. The germline V gene encodes CDR1 MDHEN and CDR2 SYDVKM. The CDR3 nucleotides read TGTGCCAGCGGGACAGGGGCCAACACTGAAGCTTTCTTT. Protein product: CASGTGANTEAFF.